This T cell receptor beta chain was sequenced in a study of breast tumors, draining lymph nodes, adjacent tissues. Points from the study as a whole: Tumor TCR diversity was below lymph nodes but above nontumor tissue. Most tumor T cells seemingly derive from lymph node, then expand in tumor. Luminal-like breast cancer showed significantly higher tumor–nontumor repertoire similarity than basal-like. Tumor T cell lymph node origin was a supported hypothesis, not proven.

Breast cancer patients provided tissue from their axillary draining lymph nodes. This CDR3 comprises 14 residues. Germline loops: CDR1 MNHNS, CDR2 SASEGT. V trimming: 6 bases; J trimming: 2 bases; junction bases outside the gene matches: 6. There are many counts of this clonotype. The antigen is undetermined. Each CDR3 protein gets one entry after TCRdb re-called the multiplex PCR reads with MiXCR. This table holds roughly 120,000 distinct CDR3 sequences, 15% to 20% found once. This receptor was taken from a female donor with breast cancer. Some clones in this sample may be carry-over from other donors' samples. This chain connects TRBV6-1 to TRBJ2-7; the match to TRBD1 covers 8 bases. Sequences were obtained from axillary lymph node tissue. The CDR3 reads CASRTEQGAYEQYF. Written as DNA, the CDR3 is TGTGCCAGCAGGACCGAACAGGGGGCCTACGAGCAGTACTTC.